Listed here is a single T cell receptor (beta chain). This CDR3 spans 14 amino acids. The germline V gene encodes CDR1 SGDLS and CDR2 YYNGEE. V shed 0 bases and J shed 4 bases, with 8 bases lying between them. The sample comes from a study of blood T cell repertoires in COVID-19. Study information: COVID-19 samples collected from the United States, Italy and Spain covered acute and convalescent phases. PBMCs, B-cell-depleted T cells, or T cells were the source of the cDNA or gDNA that made up the material.

As processed by the authors: Counts of nucleated cells, estimated from reference gene primer amplification, were obtained. The table came from immunoSEQ multiplex PCR; TCRdb's copy has only in-frame clones and leaves some out. V and J calls and clone size are those listed in that table; D and trimming were worked out from the DNA. Among tens of thousands of clones listed, 70% to 90% were seen once. The chain has TRBV9 and TRBJ1-3; D is possibly TRBD1 (5 bases). The receptor was derived from a man in his sixties or seventies with active COVID-19. The sequencing input was peripheral blood. CDR3 DNA sequence: TGTGCCAGCAGCGTAGGCGGGACGGGAAACACCATATATTTT. Translation gives CASSVGGTGNTIYF.